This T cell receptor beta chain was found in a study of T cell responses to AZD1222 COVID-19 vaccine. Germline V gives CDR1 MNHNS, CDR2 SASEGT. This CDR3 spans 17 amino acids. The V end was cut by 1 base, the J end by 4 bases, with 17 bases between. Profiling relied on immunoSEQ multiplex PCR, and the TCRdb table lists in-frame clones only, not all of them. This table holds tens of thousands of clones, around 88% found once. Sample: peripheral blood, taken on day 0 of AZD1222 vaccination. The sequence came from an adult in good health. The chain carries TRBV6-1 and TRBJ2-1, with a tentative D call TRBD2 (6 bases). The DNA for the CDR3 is TGTGCCAGCAGTGAAGATCCCAGCGGGTGGGGATACAATGAGCAGTTCTTC. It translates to CASSEDPSGWGYNEQFF.